This T cell receptor (beta chain) was found in a study of T cells in Graves' hyperthyroidism and ophthalmopathy. This clonotype appeared many times. The CDR3 regions of TCR beta were amplified from RNA transcripts. In the first-round RT-PCR of the TCR CDR3, the HTBI primer set was used. TCRdb ran MiXCR on the multiplex PCR reads and lists one entry per CDR3 protein. The table has hundreds of thousands of distinct CDR3 sequences, 35% to 45% seen once; the top ten hold 7.5% to 9.5%. V was shortened by 4 bases and J by 1 base, with 7 bases between the two germline ends. CDR3 length: 12 residues. The germline CDR1 and CDR2 sequences are SQVTM and ANQGSEA.

Sequencing input: blood. The chain recombines TRBV29-1 with TRBJ1-1; D is unresolved. The clonotype comes from a man aged 18 to 30 with Graves' hyperthyroidism. CDR3 in amino acids: CSVVNGNTEAFF. Written as DNA, the CDR3 is TGCAGCGTTGTGAACGGGAACACTGAAGCTTTCTTT.